This T cell receptor (beta chain) emerged from a study of CD8+ T cells in alopecia areata. Turning to the study itself: Treated patients took oral tofacitinib at 5 to 10 mg twice daily.

Treatment: oral pan-JAK inhibitor, 5-10 mg twice daily. The V end lost 4 bases, the J end lost 4 bases, and 14 bases lay between the germline ends. Germline values: CDR1 SGHRS, CDR2 YFSETQ. This CDR3 comprises 14 residues. Extracted RNA was reverse transcribed, and the resulting cDNA served as sequencing template. Repertoires were generated with immunoSEQ multiplex PCR, while TCRdb's copy carries only in-frame clones and drops some. The sample has around 200,000 clones; around 60% are singletons. The J gene is TRBJ1-2, the V gene TRBV5-1; D might be TRBD1 (5 bases). The starting material was CD8+ T cells sorted from blood, obtained at week 24, from a patient treated with tofacitinib. This sequence originates from a human donor with alopecia areata. The CDR3 loop is CASSPGTDPYGYTF. CDR3 in DNA: TGCGCCAGCAGCCCGGGGACGGACCCCTATGGCTACACCTTC.